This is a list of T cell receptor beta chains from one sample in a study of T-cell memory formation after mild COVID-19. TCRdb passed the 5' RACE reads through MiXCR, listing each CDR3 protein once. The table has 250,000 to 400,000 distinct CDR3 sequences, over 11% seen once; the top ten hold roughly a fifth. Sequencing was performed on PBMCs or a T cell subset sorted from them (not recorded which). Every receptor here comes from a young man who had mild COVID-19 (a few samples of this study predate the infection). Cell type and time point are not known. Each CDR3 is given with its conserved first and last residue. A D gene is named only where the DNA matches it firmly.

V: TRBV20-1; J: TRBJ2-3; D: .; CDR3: CSAPHTPATDTQYF
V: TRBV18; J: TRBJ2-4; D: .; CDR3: CASSPGRAKNIQYF
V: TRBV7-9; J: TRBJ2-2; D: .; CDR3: CASSFRQGNTGELFF
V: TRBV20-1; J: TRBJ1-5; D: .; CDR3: CSARDRTAGWSAQHF
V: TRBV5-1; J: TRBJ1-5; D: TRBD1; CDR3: CASSTGDSNQPQHF
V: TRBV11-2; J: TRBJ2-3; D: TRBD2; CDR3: CASSLRLAGPSSTDTQYF
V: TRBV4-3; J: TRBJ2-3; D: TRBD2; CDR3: CASSLHVGTSGGWAQYF
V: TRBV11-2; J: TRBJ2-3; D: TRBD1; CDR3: CASSLESPGTDTDTQYF
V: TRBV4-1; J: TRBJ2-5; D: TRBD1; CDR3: CASSQVGTGDETQYF
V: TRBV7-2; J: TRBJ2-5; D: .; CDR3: CASSLAAGLETQYF
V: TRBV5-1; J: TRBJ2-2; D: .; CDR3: CASSLNRRTGELFF
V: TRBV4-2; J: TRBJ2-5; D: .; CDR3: CASSPRSVGAGDQYF
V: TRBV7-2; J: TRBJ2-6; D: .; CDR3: CASSLGSSGANVLTF
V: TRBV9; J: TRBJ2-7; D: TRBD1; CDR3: CASSDQQGTGSYEQYF
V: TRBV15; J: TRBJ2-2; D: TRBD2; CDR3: CATSRVTISGLAGTGELFF
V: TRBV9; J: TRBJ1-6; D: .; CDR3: CASSVEGRESSPLHF
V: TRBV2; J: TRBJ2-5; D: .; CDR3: CATVDGIGETQYF
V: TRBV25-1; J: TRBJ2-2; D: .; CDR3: CASSEYLGTGELFF
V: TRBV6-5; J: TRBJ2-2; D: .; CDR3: CASSYSSPGEVGNTGELFF
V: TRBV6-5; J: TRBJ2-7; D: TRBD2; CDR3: CASSSLAGAFYEQYF
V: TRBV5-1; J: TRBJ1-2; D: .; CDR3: CASSPGGMNYGYTF
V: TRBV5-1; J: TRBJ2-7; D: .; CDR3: CASSGRGDEQYF
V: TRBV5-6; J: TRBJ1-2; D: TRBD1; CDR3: CASSSLDRGHLYGYTF
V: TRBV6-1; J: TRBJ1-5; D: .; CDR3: CASSEQFRAEPQHF
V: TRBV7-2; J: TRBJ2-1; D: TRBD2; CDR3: CASSLAGGLNEQFF
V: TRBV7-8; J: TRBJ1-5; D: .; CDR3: CASSLAGLNQPQHF
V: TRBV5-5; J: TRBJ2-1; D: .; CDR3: CASSLLGSSYNEQFF
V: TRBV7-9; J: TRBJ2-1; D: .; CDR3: CASTDLAIRDEQFF
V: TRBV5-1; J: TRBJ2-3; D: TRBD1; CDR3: CASSVGTGMNTQYF
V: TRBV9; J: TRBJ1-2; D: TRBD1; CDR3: CASSVMGQGRGYTF
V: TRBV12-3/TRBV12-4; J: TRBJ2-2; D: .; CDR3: CASSLPGGGTGELFF
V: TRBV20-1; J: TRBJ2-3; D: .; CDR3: CSARVPHAPADTQYF
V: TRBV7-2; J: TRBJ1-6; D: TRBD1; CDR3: CASSPGGRDLSGSPLHF
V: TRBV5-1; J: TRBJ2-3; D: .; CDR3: CASSLVEGGLGTDTQYF
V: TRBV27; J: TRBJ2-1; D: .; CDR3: CASSLIPGQEQFF
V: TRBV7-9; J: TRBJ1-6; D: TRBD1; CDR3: CASSLGPTGSGGSPLHF
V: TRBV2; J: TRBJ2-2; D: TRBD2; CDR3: CASVSGGFTGELFF
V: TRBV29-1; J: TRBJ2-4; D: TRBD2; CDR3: CSVRTAGENIQYF
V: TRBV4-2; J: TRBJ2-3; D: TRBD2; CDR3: CASSQDPPRGVNEDTQYF
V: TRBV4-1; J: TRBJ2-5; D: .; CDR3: CASSQRGLQETQYF
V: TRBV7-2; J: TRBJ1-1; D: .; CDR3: CASRYSPNTEAFF
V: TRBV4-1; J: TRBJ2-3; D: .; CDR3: CASSQEYTDTQYF
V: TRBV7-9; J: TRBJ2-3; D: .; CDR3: CASSRPAESTDTQYF
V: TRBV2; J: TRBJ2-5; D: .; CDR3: CASSGGPNQETQYF
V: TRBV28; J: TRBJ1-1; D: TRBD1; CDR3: CASSLWGDSNTEAFF
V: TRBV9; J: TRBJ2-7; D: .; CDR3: CASSVVPGPDYEQYF
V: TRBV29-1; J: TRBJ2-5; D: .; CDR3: CSVKGPQLLETQYF
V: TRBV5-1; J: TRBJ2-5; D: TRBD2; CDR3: CASSLGGRSIGAQYF
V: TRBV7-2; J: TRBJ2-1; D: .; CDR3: CASSLYRAWARNEQFF
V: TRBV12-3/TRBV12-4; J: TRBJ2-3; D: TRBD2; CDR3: CASGVLREDTQYF
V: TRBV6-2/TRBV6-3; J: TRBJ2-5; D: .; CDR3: CASSFRTGIQETQYF